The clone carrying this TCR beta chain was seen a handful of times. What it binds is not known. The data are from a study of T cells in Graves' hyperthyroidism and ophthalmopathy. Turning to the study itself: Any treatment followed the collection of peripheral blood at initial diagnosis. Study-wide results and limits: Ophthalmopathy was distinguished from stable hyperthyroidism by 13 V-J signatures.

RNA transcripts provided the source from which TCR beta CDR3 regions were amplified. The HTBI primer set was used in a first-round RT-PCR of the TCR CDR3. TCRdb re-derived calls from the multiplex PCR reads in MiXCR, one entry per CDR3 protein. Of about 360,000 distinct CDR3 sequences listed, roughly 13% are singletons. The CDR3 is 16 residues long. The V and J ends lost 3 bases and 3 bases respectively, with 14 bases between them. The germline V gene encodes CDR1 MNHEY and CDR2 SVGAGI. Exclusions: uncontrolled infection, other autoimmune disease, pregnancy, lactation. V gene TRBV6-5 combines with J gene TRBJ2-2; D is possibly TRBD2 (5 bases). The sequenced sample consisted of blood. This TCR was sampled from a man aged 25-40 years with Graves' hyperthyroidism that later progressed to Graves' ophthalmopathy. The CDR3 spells CASSYGMEDYTGELFF. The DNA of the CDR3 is TGTGCCAGCAGTTATGGAATGGAGGATTACACCGGGGAGCTGTTTTTT.